The 10 T cell receptor beta chains listed next were all sequenced from one sample in a study of cytomegalovirus exposure and HLA in healthy donors. Assay: immunoSEQ multiplex PCR; the TCRdb copy retains only in-frame clones and omits some. The sample records a few hundred thousand clones, roughly 83% being singletons. The material sequenced was PBMCs. All receptors derive from a woman in her twenties or thirties in good health and CMV-seropositive.

The V and J genes are TRBV6-1 and TRBJ1-4; 11 bases agree with TRBD1. J lost 6 bases, V lost 4 bases, and 7 bases had no gene match. Germline V lookup: CDR1 MNHNS, CDR2 SASEGT. The CDR3 spans 16 residues. The CDR3 bases are TGTGCCAGCAGTGCCCCCGGACAGGGGGCGGATGAAAAACTGTTTTTT. The encoded protein is CASSAPGQGADEKLFF.

The chain couples TRBV5-1 to TRBJ1-1, with D hard to call. Per germline, CDR1 SGHRS and CDR2 YFSETQ. Trimming cost V 1 base and J 7 bases, with 11 bases left between them. The CDR3 totals 13 residues. CDR3 nucleotide sequence: TGCGCCAGCAGCTTGCCGAAAGAGGGTGAAGCTTTCTTT. It encodes CASSLPKEGEAFF.

This clone showed up just a few times. V is TRBV19 and J is TRBJ2-7; 7 bases map to TRBD2. Germline V lookup: CDR1 LNHDA, CDR2 SQIVND (reference sequence). The CDR3 covers 14 residues. The junction had 8 bases not matched to a gene; V was cut back by 4 bases and J by 5 bases. The DNA of the CDR3 is TGTGCCAGTAGTAGAACTAGCGTTGATGACGAGCAGTACTTC. Protein sequence: CASSRTSVDDEQYF.

This chain joins TRBV27 and TRBJ1-4; TRBD1 is a possible D gene (5 bases). Germline values: CDR1 MNHEY, CDR2 SMNVEV (reference sequence). The V end lost 5 bases, the J end lost 4 bases, and 11 bases lay between the germline ends. The CDR3 sequence is 14 residues long. The DNA for the CDR3 is TGTGCCAGCAGTGGGGGACGGATTAATGAAAAACTGTTTTTT. Amino acid sequence: CASSGGRINEKLFF.

The chain's CDR3 is CASSFRRPDTQYF. The CDR3 nucleotides are TGTGCCAGCAGCTTTCGGAGGCCAGATACGCAGTATTTT. J is TRBJ2-3 and V is TRBV7-2; D might be TRBD2 (5 bases). In germline, CDR1 is SGHTA, CDR2 FQGNSA. The germline V and J ends were trimmed by 3 bases and 4 bases, with 8 bases remaining between them. The CDR3 runs 13 residues.

V is TRBV10-1 and J is TRBJ2-2; 9 bases are shared with TRBD1. With V trimmed by 10 bases and J by 6 bases, 12 bases remained unmatched. The CDR3 length is 15 residues. The germline gives CDR1 WNHNN, CDR2 SYGVQD (reference sequence). CDR3 sequence: CATQPGQGDAGELFF. The CDR3 nucleotides are TGCGCCACCCAACCGGGACAGGGCGACGCCGGGGAGCTGTTTTTT.

This rearrangement joins TRBV30 to TRBJ2-1; no firm D call. Trimming took 2 bases from V and 3 from J, leaving 2 bases between them. Germline assignment: CDR1 GTSNPN and CDR2 SVGIG (reference sequence). The length of the CDR3 is 11 residues. The CDR3 region has the DNA TGTGCCTGGAGTATCTACAATGAGCAGTTCTTC. Protein sequence: CAWSIYNEQFF.

The V call is TRBV4-3, the J call TRBJ2-1; D not resolved. Germline V gives CDR1 LGHNA, CDR2 YSLEER. V lost 2 bases and J 3 bases, leaving 8 bases between the germline ends. This CDR3 contains 14 residues. CDR3 DNA: TGCGCCAGCAGCCAATCCAGCGACTACAATGAGCAGTTCTTC. Its translation is CASSQSSDYNEQFF.

This rearrangement joins TRBV27 to TRBJ2-5; D call uncertain. CDR1 is MNHEY and CDR2 is SMNVEV in the germline V gene (reference sequence). CDR3 size: 15 residues. Trimming pared 0 bases from V and 1 base from J, leaving 9 bases between. CDR3 DNA: TGTGCCAGCAGTTTATCGGTAGGGATCCAAGAGACCCAGTACTTC. Translating gives CASSLSVGIQETQYF.

The rearrangement joins TRBV18 to TRBJ1-1; 11 bases match TRBD1. Germline CDR1 KGHSH, CDR2 LQKENI. This CDR3 has 16 residues. The J segment lost 4 bases and the V segment lost 3 bases, leaving 7 bases of the junction unmatched. Written as DNA, the CDR3 is TGTGCCAGCTCACCTTGGGGACAGGGGGGTACCACTGAAGCTTTCTTT. It is translated as CASSPWGQGGTTEAFF. Using reference TRBV18 and TRBJ1-1 for the parts outside the CDR3, the full variable domain is NAGVMQNPRHLVRRRGQEARLRCSPMKGHSHVYWYRQLPEEGLKFMVYLQKENIIDESGMPKERFSAEFPKEGPSILRIQQVVRGDSAAYFCASSPWGQGGTTEAFFGQGTRLTVV.